The clone carrying this T cell receptor beta chain appeared many times. The target antigen is unknown. These patients, aged 18 to 65, had recently diagnosed hyperthyroidism lasting under 2 months. Sampled blood dates from first hyperthyroidism diagnosis, and it precedes any ophthalmopathy symptoms. RNA transcripts were the template for amplifying TCR beta CDR3 regions. TCR CDR3 regions were first amplified by RT-PCR with HTBI primers. TCRdb ran MiXCR on the multiplex PCR reads and lists one entry per CDR3 protein. In the table there are approximately 360,000 distinct CDR3 sequences, around 14% of which are singletons. This specimen belongs to a study of T cells in Graves' hyperthyroidism and ophthalmopathy. About the study: Once the initial diagnosis was made, peripheral blood was obtained before any treatment.

CDR1 and CDR2 (germline): SEHNR, FQNEAQ (reference sequence). There are 12 residues in the CDR3. The V end was cut by 7 bases, the J end by 6 bases, with 10 bases between. Points from the study as a whole: In the blood, most expanded thyroid clonotypes above 0.001 appeared as well.

The chain combines TRBV7-9 with TRBJ2-1; no firm D call. Sequenced sample: blood. This clonotype was sampled from a woman aged 18-30 years with Graves' hyperthyroidism that later progressed to Graves' ophthalmopathy. CDR3 in DNA: TGTGCCAGCAACCTCGCCCTCAATGAGCAGTTCTTC. It yields the protein CASNLALNEQFF.